Listed below are T cell receptor beta chains from one sample, sequenced in a study of immune cell composition in non-small cell lung cancer. Libraries were prepared by immunoSEQ multiplex PCR; TCRdb keeps only in-frame clonotypes and omits some of them. The data hold 14,000 or so clones, with 65% to 85% observed a single time. The sample comprised lung tumor tissue. These receptors were collected from a human donor with non-small cell lung cancer. Both conserved end residues are part of each CDR3. Each record gives: J gene, V gene, CDR3 protein.

>TRBJ2-3|TRBV7-2
CASSPAGRGLTDTQYF
>TRBJ1-1|TRBV30
CAWSAERWNPPNTEAFF
>TRBJ2-1|TRBV2
CASSAPTGTSGANEQFF
>TRBJ2-5|TRBV6-1
CASRARRETQYF
>TRBJ2-7|TRBV7-8
CASSLVKEQYF
>TRBJ2-1|TRBV4-3
CASSQSSYQHPYNEQFF
>TRBJ2-7|TRBV14
CASSQDAGRTYEQYF
>TRBJ1-2|TRBV9
CASSDQIGDTNNYGYTF
>TRBJ2-5|TRBV9
CASSVGSGRQETQYF
>TRBJ2-1|TRBV9
CASSVRLAASYEQFF
>TRBJ1-5|TRBV6-1
CASIVTGDSNQPQHF
>TRBJ2-5|TRBV11-2
CASSGSGSGEETQYF
>TRBJ1-1|TRBV19
CASSPRGTGGGEAFF
>TRBJ2-7|TRBV4-1
CASSPAGASGRPAYEQYF
>TRBJ1-2|TRBV5-1
CASSLMGTGEVNGYTF
>TRBJ1-3|TRBV5-1
CASSPAGRTSGNTIYF
>TRBJ1-1|TRBV5-6
CASSFDRGRAFF
>TRBJ2-1|TRBV7-7
CASSSGGGDEQFF
>TRBJ2-7|TRBV27
CASSTSGLYEQYF
>TRBJ2-1|TRBV28
CASSSFTSGNEQFF
>TRBJ2-3|TRBV28
CASSFLAGTDTQYF
>TRBJ2-3|TRBV11-2
CASSLAAVGTDTQYF
>TRBJ2-3|TRBV5-1
CASKEILAGDTQYF
>TRBJ2-1|TRBV11-2
CASSLHARNEQFF
>TRBJ2-1|TRBV28
CASSPVAASGYNEQFF
>TRBJ2-7|TRBV11-2
CASSRPPGTYEQYF
>TRBJ1-5|TRBV18
CASSQNRGRFNQPQHF
>TRBJ2-7|TRBV5-4
CASSLDAGSSPYEQYF
>TRBJ2-5|TRBV7-9
CASSLQPTRQETQYF
>TRBJ2-3|TRBV28
CASSLLTSGVLTDTQYF
>TRBJ1-2|TRBV4-1
CASSQPAWGPGSTGYTF
>TRBJ2-7|TRBV6-5
CASSYSIARSYEQYF
>TRBJ1-2|TRBV27
CASSLYPGQGGYTF
>TRBJ2-7|TRBV5-1
CASSSSGSGGEQYF
>TRBJ2-3|TRBV30
CAWSSTSGSGGTQYF
>TRBJ2-5|TRBV6-1
CASIRGLAGDSGQYF
>TRBJ1-5|TRBV6-5
CASSYSISGVRQHF
>TRBJ1-4|TRBV21-1
CASSTQGAPNEKLFF
>TRBJ2-1|TRBV5-6
CASSLGQFYNEQFF
>TRBJ2-7|TRBV30
CAWSVLLAGVEQYF
>TRBJ2-1|TRBV30
CAWSSPQGLAARNEQFF
>TRBJ1-1|TRBV5-1
CASSSNPGVSGNTEAFF
>TRBJ1-1|TRBV5-1
CASSPQTGSPEEAFF
>TRBJ2-7|TRBV4-1
CASSQIDYEQYF
>TRBJ2-5|TRBV11-3
CASSSGRSSETQYF